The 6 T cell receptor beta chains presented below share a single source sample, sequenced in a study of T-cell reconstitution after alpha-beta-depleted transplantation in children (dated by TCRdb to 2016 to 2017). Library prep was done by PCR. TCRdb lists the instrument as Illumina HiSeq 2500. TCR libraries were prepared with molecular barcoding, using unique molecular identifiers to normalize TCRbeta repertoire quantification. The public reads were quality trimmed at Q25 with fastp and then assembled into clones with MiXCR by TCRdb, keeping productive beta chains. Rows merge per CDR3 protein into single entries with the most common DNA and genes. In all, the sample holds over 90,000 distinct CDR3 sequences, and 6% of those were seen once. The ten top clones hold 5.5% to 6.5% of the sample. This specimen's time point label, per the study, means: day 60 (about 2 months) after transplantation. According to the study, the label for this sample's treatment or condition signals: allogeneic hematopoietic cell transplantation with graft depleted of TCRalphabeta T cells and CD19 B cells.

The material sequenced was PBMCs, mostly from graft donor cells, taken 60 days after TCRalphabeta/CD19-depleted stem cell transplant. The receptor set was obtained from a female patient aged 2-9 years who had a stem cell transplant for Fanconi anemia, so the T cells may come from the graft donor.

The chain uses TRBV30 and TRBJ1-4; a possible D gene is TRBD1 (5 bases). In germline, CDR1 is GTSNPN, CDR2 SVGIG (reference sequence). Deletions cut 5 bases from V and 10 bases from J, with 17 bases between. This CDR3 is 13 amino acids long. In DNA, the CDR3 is TGTGCCTGGGTAGGGGTAACCGACGGAAAACTGTTTTTT. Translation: CAWVGVTDGKLFF. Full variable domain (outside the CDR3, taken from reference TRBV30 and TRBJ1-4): SQTIHQWPATLVQPVGSPLSLECTVEGTSNPNLYWYRQAAGRGLQLLFYSVGIGQISSEVPQNLSASRPQDRQFILSSKKLLLSDSGFYLCAWVGVTDGKLFFGSGTQLSVL.

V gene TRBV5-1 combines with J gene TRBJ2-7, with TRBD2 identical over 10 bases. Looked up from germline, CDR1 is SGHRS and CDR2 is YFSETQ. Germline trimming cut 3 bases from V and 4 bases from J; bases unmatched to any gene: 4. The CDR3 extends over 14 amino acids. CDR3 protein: CASSSSGGPYEQYF. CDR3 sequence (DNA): TGCGCCAGCAGCTCTAGCGGGGGCCCATACGAGCAGTACTTC.

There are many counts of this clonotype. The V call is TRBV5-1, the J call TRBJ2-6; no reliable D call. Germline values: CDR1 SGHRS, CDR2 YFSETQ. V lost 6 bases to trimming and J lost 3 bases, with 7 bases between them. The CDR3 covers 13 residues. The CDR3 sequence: CASTPLGANVLTF. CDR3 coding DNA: TGCGCCAGCACCCCCCTTGGGGCCAACGTCCTGACTTTC.

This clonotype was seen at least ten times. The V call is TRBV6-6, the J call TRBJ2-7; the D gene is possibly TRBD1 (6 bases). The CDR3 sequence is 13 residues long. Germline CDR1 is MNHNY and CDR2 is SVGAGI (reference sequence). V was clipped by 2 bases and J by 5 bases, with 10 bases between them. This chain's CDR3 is CASSYVNRDEQYF. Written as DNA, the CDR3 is TGTGCCAGCAGTTACGTAAACAGGGACGAGCAGTACTTC.

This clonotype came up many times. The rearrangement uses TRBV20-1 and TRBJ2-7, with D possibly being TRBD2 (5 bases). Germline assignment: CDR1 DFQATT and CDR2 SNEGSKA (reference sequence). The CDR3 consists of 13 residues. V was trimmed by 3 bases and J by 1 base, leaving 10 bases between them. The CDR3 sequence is CSARSGASYEQYF. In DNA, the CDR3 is TGCAGTGCTAGGAGCGGAGCTTCCTACGAGCAGTACTTC.

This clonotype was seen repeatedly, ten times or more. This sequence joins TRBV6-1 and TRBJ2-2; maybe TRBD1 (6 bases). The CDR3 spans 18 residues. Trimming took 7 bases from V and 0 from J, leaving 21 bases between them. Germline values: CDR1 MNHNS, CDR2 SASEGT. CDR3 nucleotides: TGTGCCAGCAACCTACCTTGGGGGACACACGCGAACACCGGGGAGCTGTTTTTT. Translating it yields CASNLPWGTHANTGELFF.